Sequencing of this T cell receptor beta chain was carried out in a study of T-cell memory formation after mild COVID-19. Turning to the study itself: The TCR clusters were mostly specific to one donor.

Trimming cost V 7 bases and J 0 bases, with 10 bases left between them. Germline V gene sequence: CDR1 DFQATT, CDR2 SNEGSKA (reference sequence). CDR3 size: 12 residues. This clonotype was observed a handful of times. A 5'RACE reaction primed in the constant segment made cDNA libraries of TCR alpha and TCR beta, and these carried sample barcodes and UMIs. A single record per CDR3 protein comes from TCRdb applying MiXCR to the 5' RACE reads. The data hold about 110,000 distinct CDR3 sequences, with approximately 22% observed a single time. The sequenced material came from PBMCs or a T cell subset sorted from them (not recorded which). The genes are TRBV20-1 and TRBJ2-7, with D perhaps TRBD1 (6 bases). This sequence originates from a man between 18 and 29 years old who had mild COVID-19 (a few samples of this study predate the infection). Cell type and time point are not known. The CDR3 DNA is TGCAGTGTAGGGGACAACTCCTACGAGCAGTACTTC. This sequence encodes CSVGDNSYEQYF.